Listed below are T cell receptor beta chains from one sample, sequenced in a study of cytomegalovirus exposure and HLA in healthy donors. Produced via immunoSEQ multiplex PCR; TCRdb's table is partial and in-frame only. The repertoire includes 120,000 to 150,000 clones, 70% to 90% of them detected once, and around 8% sits in the top ten. Sequencing input: PBMCs. The origin of the receptors is a woman under 30 in good health and CMV-seropositive. The CDR3 runs from the conserved cysteine through the conserved F or W. The D gene is left open where the match is weak. Clone size is shown for a subset of rows, as once, few, many or a class of expanded clone.

abundance,v_gene,len,d_gene,j_gene,CDR3aa,CDR3nt
NA,TRBV28,19,TRBD1,TRBJ1-6,CASSPDRAKKLSYNSPLHF,TGTGCCAGCAGTCCCGACAGGGCAAAGAAACTGAGCTATAATTCACCCCTCCACTTT
NA,TRBV11-3,17,NA,TRBJ1-1,CASISRDTGKVNTEAFF,TGTGCCAGCATCTCTCGGGACACGGGTAAAGTGAACACTGAAGCTTTCTTT
NA,TRBV28,17,TRBD1,TRBJ2-3,CASKSRQGVIRTDTQYF,TGTGCCAGCAAATCTCGACAGGGGGTGATTCGGACAGATACGCAGTATTTT
NA,TRBV30,13,NA,TRBJ2-3,CAWGSGSTDTQYF,TGTGCCTGGGGCTCGGGGTCCACAGATACGCAGTATTTT
NA,TRBV20-1,10,NA,TRBJ2-7,CSAYNYEQYF,TGCAGTGCTTATAACTACGAGCAGTACTTC
NA,TRBV9,15,TRBD2,TRBJ2-7,CASSVGWTSGEEQYF,TGTGCCAGCAGCGTAGGCTGGACTAGCGGGGAGGAGCAGTACTTC
NA,TRBV5-1,15,TRBD2,TRBJ2-1,CASSLASGNANEQFF,TGCGCCAGCAGCTTGGCTAGCGGGAACGCCAATGAGCAGTTCTTC
NA,TRBV6-5,14,NA,TRBJ2-3,CASKARGSTDTQYF,TGTGCCAGCAAAGCCCGGGGGAGCACAGATACGCAGTATTTT
once,TRBV4-2,13,TRBD1,TRBJ2-2,CASSGTGALELFF,TGTGCCAGCAGCGGGACAGGGGCCCTGGAGCTGTTTTTT
NA,TRBV5-6,12,NA,TRBJ2-1,CASSLGGGEQFF,TGTGCCAGCAGCTTGGGAGGCGGTGAGCAGTTCTTC
NA,TRBV2,16,NA,TRBJ2-2,CASSGRTALPAGELFF,TGTGCCAGCAGTGGGAGGACAGCCCTGCCCGCCGGGGAGCTGTTTTTT
NA,TRBV10-3,16,TRBD2,TRBJ2-7,CAISDSGLAGSHEQYF,TGTGCCATCAGTGACTCCGGACTAGCGGGGAGTCACGAGCAGTACTTC
once,TRBV30,13,TRBD2,TRBJ2-7,CAWDLSGIGEQYF,TGTGCCTGGGACCTTAGCGGGATCGGCGAGCAGTACTTC
NA,TRBV5-6,16,NA,TRBJ1-2,CASSLVGAAGDYGYTF,TGTGCCAGCAGCTTGGTGGGGGCGGCGGGGGACTATGGCTACACCTTC
NA,TRBV2,15,NA,TRBJ2-1,CASSEGGAVYNEQFF,TGTGCCAGCAGTGAAGGCGGGGCCGTCTACAATGAGCAGTTCTTC
NA,TRBV7-2,14,NA,TRBJ1-6,CASSVIRNNSPLHF,TGTGCCAGCAGCGTTATCAGGAATAATTCACCCCTCCACTTT
NA,TRBV2,14,NA,TRBJ1-6,CASSESQVGSPLHF,TGTGCCAGCAGTGAAAGTCAGGTTGGGTCACCCCTCCACTTT
NA,TRBV2,10,NA,TRBJ2-7,CASLDFEQYF,TGTGCCAGCCTAGATTTCGAGCAGTACTTC
once,TRBV5-6,15,TRBD2,TRBJ2-3,CASSLGGTSKDTQYF,TGTGCCAGCAGCTTGGGTGGGACTAGCAAAGATACGCAGTATTTT
once,TRBV6-5,13,NA,TRBJ2-1,CASSLATGNEQFF,TGTGCCAGCAGTTTGGCGACGGGGAATGAGCAGTTCTTC
NA,TRBV11-2,16,TRBD2,TRBJ2-1,CASSPPGLAGVREQFF,TGTGCCAGCAGCCCCCCGGGACTAGCGGGAGTACGTGAGCAGTTCTTC
NA,TRBV9,14,NA,TRBJ1-2,CASSVSGGNYGYTF,TGTGCCAGCAGCGTTTCCGGAGGAAACTATGGCTACACCTTC
NA,TRBV6-1,14,TRBD2,TRBJ2-7,CASRRLAGFNEQYF,TGTGCCAGCAGAAGGCTAGCGGGATTCAACGAGCAGTACTTC
NA,TRBV5-4,15,TRBD2,TRBJ2-5,CASSSTSGVEETQYF,TGTGCCAGCAGCTCCACTAGCGGGGTGGAAGAGACCCAGTACTTC
NA,TRBV6-5,13,NA,TRBJ2-1,CASSPGLYNEQFF,TGTGCCAGCAGCCCCGGACTGTACAATGAGCAGTTCTTC
NA,TRBV4-3,14,TRBD1,TRBJ1-2,CASARQGASGGYTF,TGCGCCAGCGCCCGACAGGGGGCGAGTGGGGGCTACACCTTC
NA,TRBV28,17,TRBD2,TRBJ2-1,CASSLYPLAGEHNEQFF,TGTGCCAGCAGTTTATATCCGCTAGCGGGAGAACACAATGAGCAGTTCTTC
NA,TRBV5-1,17,TRBD1,TRBJ2-4,CASSSRDSTLAKNIQYF,TGCGCCAGCAGCTCGAGGGACAGCACATTAGCCAAAAACATTCAGTACTTC
NA,TRBV19,12,NA,TRBJ1-2,CASSAQGGGYTF,TGTGCCAGTAGTGCCCAGGGAGGAGGCTACACCTTC
NA,TRBV10-2,15,TRBD1,TRBJ1-4,CASRNTGTGNEKLFF,TGCGCCAGCAGGAACACCGGGACAGGGAATGAAAAACTGTTTTTT
NA,TRBV5-1,14,NA,TRBJ2-3,CASSLAAFTDTQYF,TGCGCCAGCAGCTTGGCAGCGTTCACAGATACGCAGTATTTT
NA,TRBV20-1,11,NA,TRBJ2-3,CSAAGMDTQYF,TGCAGTGCTGCCGGGATGGATACGCAGTATTTT
NA,TRBV5-1,14,TRBD2,TRBJ2-7,CASTWTSGSYEQYF,TGCGCCAGCACCTGGACTAGCGGGAGCTACGAGCAGTACTTC
NA,TRBV6-5,14,TRBD2,TRBJ2-1,CASSQAGLGNEQFF,TGTGCCAGCAGTCAAGCGGGACTTGGCAATGAGCAGTTCTTC
NA,TRBV4-2,15,TRBD2,TRBJ2-5,CASSQDSGGERAQYF,TGTGCCAGCAGCCAAGACAGCGGGGGGGAAAGGGCCCAGTACTTC
NA,TRBV5-1,13,NA,TRBJ1-3,CASHSPPGNTIYF,TGCGCCAGCCATTCCCCCCCTGGAAACACCATATATTTT